These 30 T cell receptor beta chains were all obtained from the same sample, sequenced in a study of T cell responses to AZD1222 COVID-19 vaccine. The data were produced by immunoSEQ multiplex PCR, yet TCRdb's version contains in-frame clones alone and is incomplete. This table holds 95,000 to 150,000 clones, 75% to 90% found once. Sequences were derived from peripheral blood, sampled on day 0 of AZD1222 vaccination. These receptors all stem from an adult in good health.

The chain is built from TRBV14 and TRBJ1-2; the match to TRBD1 covers 8 bases. The CDR3 is 15 residues long. The V gene end was trimmed by 3 bases and the J gene end by 8 bases; junction bases not matched to a gene: 11. Germline assignment: CDR1 SGHDN and CDR2 FVKESK. The CDR3 DNA reads as TGTGCCAGCAGCCACGCGCTGGACAGGGCTCAGGGCTACACCTTC. This encodes CASSHALDRAQGYTF.

The chain combines TRBV5-4 with TRBJ1-4; tentatively, D is TRBD1 (5 bases). This CDR3 contains 13 residues. CDR1 is SGHNT and CDR2 is YYREEE in the germline V gene (reference sequence). V was pared by 0 bases and J by 7 bases, with 7 bases between. CDR3 DNA: TGTGCCAGCAGCTTGGTCGGGGGTGAAAAACTGTTTTTT. As protein: CASSLVGGEKLFF.

The chain uses TRBV27 and TRBJ2-7, with 11 bases aligning to TRBD2. This CDR3 is built from 17 residues. Germline lookup yields CDR1 MNHEY and CDR2 SMNVEV (reference sequence). V lost 5 bases, J lost 2 bases, and 11 bases stayed unmatched. The DNA for the CDR3 is TGTGCCAGCAGTCCGCCCATGAGACTAGCGGGGACCTACGAGCAGTACTTC. It yields the protein CASSPPMRLAGTYEQYF.

The chain recombines TRBV5-6 with TRBJ1-1, with 7 bases fitting TRBD1. The germline gives CDR1 SGHDT, CDR2 YYEEEE. Trimming cost V 0 bases and J 1 base; bases outside gene matches: 3. The length of the CDR3 is 15 residues. The CDR3 region has the DNA TGTGCCAGCAGCTTGGGTGACAGGGAGAACACTGAAGCTTTCTTT. Translation gives CASSLGDRENTEAFF.

The chain carries TRBV2 and TRBJ2-7, with 7 bases matching TRBD2. The CDR3 is 14 residues long. Germline CDR1 reads SNHLY; CDR2 reads FYNNEI. J was trimmed by 1 base and V by 8 bases; bases with no gene match: 8. The CDR3 here is CASSSGPPSYEQYF. The CDR3 coding sequence is TGTGCCAGCTCTAGCGGCCCTCCATCCTACGAGCAGTACTTC.

This chain links TRBV3-1 (or the pseudogene TRBV3-2) with TRBJ2-2; the match to TRBD2 covers 12 bases. CDR1 is LGHDT, CDR2 YNNKEL, per germline (reference sequence). J was trimmed by 5 bases and V by 1 base; bases with no gene match: 8. This CDR3 comprises 18 residues. CDR3 sequence (DNA): TGTGCCAGCAGCCAAGGGAGACTAGCGGGGGCGTTAACCGGGGAGCTGTTTTTT. Amino acid sequence: CASSQGRLAGALTGELFF.

The chain recombines TRBV5-4 with TRBJ2-7; 8 bases map to TRBD1. Per germline, CDR1 SGHNT and CDR2 YYREEE (reference sequence). J lost 4 bases, V lost 1 base, and 7 bases had no gene match. CDR3 length equals 15 residues. CDR3 residues: CASSLSGTGDYEQYF. The CDR3 nucleotides read TGTGCCAGCAGCTTGTCCGGGACAGGAGATTACGAGCAGTACTTC.

The V and J genes are TRBV6-5 and TRBJ2-7; possibly TRBD1 or TRBD2 for D (5 bases each). Trimming shortened V by 5 bases and J by 4 bases, and 9 bases separated the two germline ends. The CDR3 is made up of 12 amino acids. The germline CDR1 and CDR2 sequences are MNHEY and SVGAGI. Here the CDR3 DNA reads TGTGCCAGCAGTAGGGGACCATACGAGCAGTACTTC. Protein sequence: CASSRGPYEQYF.

The chain is built from TRBV11-2 and TRBJ2-7; 10 nucleotides agree with TRBD2. Germline-derived CDR1 and CDR2 are SGHAT and FQNNGV. V gave up 3 bases and J gave up 4 bases; unmatched junction bases: 6. This CDR3 spans 15 amino acids. CDR3 region: CASSFLTSGVYEQYF. The CDR3 DNA reads TGTGCCAGCAGCTTCCTAACTAGCGGGGTTTACGAGCAGTACTTC.

This clone appeared a few times. V usage is TRBV6-2 or TRBV6-3 and J usage is TRBJ2-7, with TRBD1 as a possible D gene (5 bases). This CDR3 contains 14 residues. Germline V gene sequence: CDR1 MNHEY, CDR2 SVGEGT. Trimming shortened V by 2 bases and J by 4 bases, and 12 bases separated the two germline ends. The CDR3 nucleotides read TGTGCCAGCAGTTACCCGCAGGGCAAGTACGAGCAGTACTTC. This translates into CASSYPQGKYEQYF.

This clone was detected once. The genes are TRBV2 and TRBJ1-2, with no clear D. In germline, CDR1 is SNHLY, CDR2 FYNNEI. The CDR3 is 14 amino acids. V lost 0 bases to trimming and J lost 8 bases, with 13 bases between them. CDR3 protein: CASSEAKWVSGYTF. DNA for the CDR3: TGTGCCAGCAGTGAAGCTAAGTGGGTAAGCGGCTACACCTTC.

The chain joins TRBV19 to TRBJ1-6, with D uncertain. The V gene lost 5 bases and the J gene lost 8 bases, with 16 bases spanning the gap. The CDR3 has 15 amino acids. CDR1 is LNHDA and CDR2 is SQIVND in the germline V gene (reference sequence). The CDR3 DNA follows: TGTGCCAGTAGTTCGGCCGGGGTTGGGGATTCACCCCTCCACTTT. Protein product: CASSSAGVGDSPLHF.

The chain has TRBV6-5 and TRBJ2-1; D unclear. Germline loops: CDR1 MNHEY, CDR2 SVGAGI. Trimming stripped 1 base from V and 11 bases from J, with 12 bases between. The CDR3 runs 13 residues. The CDR3 DNA reads as TGTGCCAGCAGTTACTTCTACTGGTCCCAGCAGTTCTTC. This gives the protein CASSYFYWSQQFF.

V and J are TRBV2 and TRBJ2-7, with 9 bases aligning to TRBD2. Germline CDR1 SNHLY, CDR2 FYNNEI. The CDR3 consists of 15 residues. The V gene end was trimmed by 6 bases and the J gene end by 6 bases; junction bases not matched to a gene: 12. The CDR3 sequence: CASRVLAGGTREQYF. The CDR3 DNA sequence: TGTGCCAGCAGAGTCCTGGCGGGAGGGACCCGCGAGCAGTACTTC.

The gene calls are TRBV7-2 and TRBJ1-2; 8 bases agree with TRBD1. CDR1 SGHTA and CDR2 FQGNSA come from the germline V gene. Germline trimming cut 5 bases from V and 8 bases from J; bases unmatched to any gene: 4. CDR3 length equals 12 residues. The CDR3 sequence is CASSPRTGGYTF. DNA for the CDR3: TGTGCCAGCAGCCCCCGGACAGGGGGCTACACCTTC.

The chain joins TRBV19 to TRBJ2-3; D call uncertain. Germline values: CDR1 LNHDA, CDR2 SQIVND (reference sequence). V lost 3 bases to trimming and J lost 3 bases, with 4 bases between them. This CDR3 spans 12 amino acids. The CDR3 spells CASSIRTDTQYF. CDR3 nucleotides: TGTGCCAGTAGTATCCGAACAGATACGCAGTATTTT.

This clone was picked up one time. J is TRBJ1-1 and V is TRBV5-1; 9 bases agree with TRBD1. The CDR3 loop spans 15 amino acids. V trimming: 4 bases; J trimming: 4 bases; junction bases outside the gene matches: 8. The germline CDR1 and CDR2 sequences are SGHRS and YFSETQ. CDR3 region: CASSSPQGAGTEAFF. The CDR3 nucleotides read TGCGCCAGCAGCAGTCCACAGGGGGCCGGCACTGAAGCTTTCTTT.

The chain employs TRBV7-8 and TRBJ2-1; 11 positions agree with TRBD1. The CDR3 is 15 residues long. After removal of 3 bases from V and 10 bases from J, the junction contained 8 bases not matched to a gene. CDR1 SGHVS and CDR2 FQNEAQ come from the germline V gene. This chain's CDR3 is CASSFNGQGAGEQFF. CDR3 coding DNA: TGTGCCAGCAGCTTCAACGGACAGGGGGCTGGAGAGCAGTTCTTC.

This rearrangement joins TRBV11-1 to TRBJ2-1, with D tentatively TRBD1 (6 bases). Trimming removed 3 bases from V and 12 bases from J, with 18 bases in between. CDR1 is SGHAT, CDR2 FQDESV, per germline (reference sequence). The length of the CDR3 is 14 residues. The CDR3 region is CASSFGGRAWGQFF. CDR3 in DNA: TGTGCCAGCAGCTTTGGGGGCAGGGCCTGGGGGCAGTTCTTC.

This CDR3 is CASSGPAGELFF. CDR3 bases: TGTGCCAGCAGTGGGCCCGCCGGGGAGCTGTTTTTT. The chain has TRBV7-3 and TRBJ2-2; unclear D gene. CDR1 SGHTA and CDR2 FQGTGA come from the germline V gene. This CDR3 has 12 amino acids. Trimming stripped 6 bases from V and 6 bases from J, with 8 bases between. The full variable domain, its missing parts supplied by reference TRBV7-3 and TRBJ2-2, is GAGVSQTPSNKVTEKGKYVELRCDPISGHTALYWYRQSLGQGPEFLIYFQGTGAADDSGLPNDRFFAVRPEGSVSTLKIQRTERGDSAVYLCASSGPAGELFFGEGSRLTVL.

V gene TRBV19 combines with J gene TRBJ2-7; 7 bases line up with TRBD2. V trimming: 3 bases; J trimming: 2 bases; junction bases outside the gene matches: 7. There are 15 residues in the CDR3. From germline, CDR1 is LNHDA and CDR2 SQIVND (reference sequence). CDR3 DNA: TGTGCCAGTAGTATTGGCCTAGCGGCTACCTACGAGCAGTACTTC. Protein product: CASSIGLAATYEQYF. Using reference TRBV19 and TRBJ2-7 for the parts outside the CDR3, the full variable domain is DGGITQSPKYLFRKEGQNVTLSCEQNLNHDAMYWYRQDPGQGLRLIYYSQIVNDFQKGDIAEGYSVSREKKESFPLTVTSAQKNPTAFYLCASSIGLAATYEQYFGPGTRLTVT.

The table lists this clone with a count of one. This chain links TRBV11-1 with TRBJ2-1; 13 positions match TRBD2. CDR1 is SGHAT, CDR2 FQDESV, per germline (reference sequence). There are 15 residues in the CDR3. V lost 4 bases to trimming and J lost 6 bases; unmatched junction nucleotides: 3. The CDR3 reads CASSSGLAGRNEQFF. The CDR3 nucleotides read TGTGCCAGCAGCTCGGGACTAGCGGGGCGCAATGAGCAGTTCTTC.

The genes are TRBV5-1 and TRBJ1-6; 7 nucleotides agree with TRBD1. Germline V gene lookup returns CDR1 SGHRS and CDR2 YFSETQ. The CDR3 is 15 residues long. V shed 4 bases and J 5 bases; nucleotides not matched to a gene: 6. The CDR3, as DNA: TGCGCCAGCAGCCCGGGGACAGCTAATAATTCACCCCTCCACTTT. This translates into CASSPGTANNSPLHF.

The chain combines TRBV4-1 with TRBJ1-6; D is ambiguous. V lost 5 bases and J 2 bases, leaving 16 bases between the germline ends. The CDR3 runs 17 residues. CDR1 is MGHRA, CDR2 YSYEKL, per germline. CDR3 amino acids: CASSSGLKGPYNSPLHF. As DNA, the CDR3 is TGCGCCAGCAGCTCCGGGCTAAAAGGTCCCTATAATTCACCCCTCCACTTT.

The chain recombines TRBV27 with TRBJ1-5; D is ambiguous. Trimming took off 5 bases at V and 4 bases at J, with 21 bases between the two ends. The germline CDR1 and CDR2 sequences are MNHEY and SMNVEV (reference sequence). The CDR3 runs to 17 residues. In DNA form, the CDR3 reads TGTGCCAGCAGTCCCAACCCCGGGCCAGGCGGAAATCAGCCCCAGCATTTT. It encodes CASSPNPGPGGNQPQHF.

The chain employs TRBV3-1 (or the pseudogene TRBV3-2) and TRBJ1-5, with a tentative D call TRBD1 (6 bases). This CDR3 has 18 residues. Looked up from germline, CDR1 is LGHDT and CDR2 is YNNKEL (reference sequence). Trimming stripped 0 bases from V and 3 bases from J, with 18 bases between. In nucleotides, the CDR3 is TGTGCCAGCAGCCAAGATCATCCGGGGGCGCAGAACAATCAGCCCCAGCATTTT. Residues: CASSQDHPGAQNNQPQHF.

The chain uses TRBV7-2 and TRBJ1-4; TRBD1 agrees at 7 bases. Germline V gene data show CDR1 as SGHTA and CDR2 as FQGNSA. V was pared by 2 bases and J by 0 bases, with 9 bases of the junction left unmatched. The CDR3 extends over 18 amino acids. The CDR3 region is CASSLRGRGPATNEKLFF. CDR3 DNA: TGTGCCAGCAGCTTAAGGGGGCGGGGACCTGCAACTAATGAAAAACTGTTTTTT.

The chain employs TRBV6-5 and TRBJ2-3, with 10 bases matching TRBD1. The junction had 2 bases not matched to a gene; V was cut back by 5 bases and J by 3 bases. Germline V lookup: CDR1 MNHEY, CDR2 SVGAGI. The length of the CDR3 is 14 residues. As DNA, the CDR3 is TGTGCCAGCAGTCCGGGACAGGGGACAGATACGCAGTATTTT. The encoded protein is CASSPGQGTDTQYF.

The V and J genes are TRBV5-5 and TRBJ1-3, with D perhaps matching TRBD1 (6 bases). Deletions cut 4 bases from V and 2 bases from J, with 10 bases between. This CDR3 is 14 amino acids long. Germline CDR1 SGHKS, CDR2 YYEKEE (reference sequence). As DNA, the CDR3 is TGTGCCAGCAGCCCGACAGGTCCTGGAAACACCATATATTTT. It yields the protein CASSPTGPGNTIYF.

This clone was recorded once. The chain is built from TRBV6-2 or TRBV6-3 and TRBJ2-5; D is perhaps TRBD2 (7 bases). V was shortened by 1 base and J by 1 base, with 10 bases between the two germline ends. This CDR3 comprises 15 residues. Germline V lookup: CDR1 MNHEY, CDR2 SVGEGT. The CDR3 DNA sequence: TGTGCCAGCAGTTACTTGGGGGGGCCCCAAGAGACCCAGTACTTC. Translation: CASSYLGGPQETQYF.